The rows below give T cell receptor beta chains drawn from one sample of a study of T cell responses to AZD1222 COVID-19 vaccine. Clones were read by immunoSEQ multiplex PCR, and TCRdb kept only the in-frame ones, dropping some. This sample has some 130,000 clones, with about 89% found just once. Sequencing used peripheral blood, obtained on day 0 of AZD1222 vaccination. These receptor sequences come from an adult in good health. Each CDR3 is given with its conserved first and last residue. The D gene is left open where the match is weak. Clone size is not always given. Where it is, it says once, few, many or a class for expanded clones.

>-|-|TRBV14|TRBJ1-2
TGTGCCAGCAGCCAAGCACAGGTGCATGGCTACACCTTC
CASSQAQVHGYTF
>-|-|TRBV5-1|TRBJ2-1
TGCGCCAGCAGCTTGACCACTGAGCAGTTCTTC
CASSLTTEQFF
>-|-|TRBV6-6|TRBJ1-2
TGTGCCAGCAGTGACGGAGCTAAAAACTATGGCTACACCTTC
CASSDGAKNYGYTF
>-|-|TRBV9|TRBJ1-3
TGTGCCAGCAGAGACGAGGAGGACTCACTCTCTGGAAACACCATATATTTT
CASRDEEDSLSGNTIYF
>-|-|TRBV5-1|TRBJ1-1
TGCGCCAGCAGCGTGGGACAAGCTGAAGCTTTCTTT
CASSVGQAEAFF
>-|TRBD1|TRBV6-5|TRBJ1-2
TGTGCCAGCAGTTACTCTACAGGGGTGGGCTATGGCTACACCTTC
CASSYSTGVGYGYTF
>few|TRBD2|TRBV4-2|TRBJ2-7
TGTGCCAGCAGCCAAGATCGGGTGCTAGCGGGGAACGAGCAGTACTTC
CASSQDRVLAGNEQYF
>-|-|TRBV11-3|TRBJ2-2
TGTGCCAGCAGCTGGAGCAAGAACACCGGGGAGCTGTTTTTT
CASSWSKNTGELFF
>-|-|TRBV10-2|TRBJ2-5
TGCGCCAGCAGTGAGGGGTCTCGGGGCAACATTCCAGAGACCCAGTACTTC
CASSEGSRGNIPETQYF
>-|-|TRBV29-1|TRBJ1-2
TGCAGCGTTGAAGATCAGCAAGACTATGGCTACACCTTC
CSVEDQQDYGYTF
>-|-|TRBV2|TRBJ2-1
TGTGCCAGCAGTGAAGCGGTGACTACAGGGGAGCAGTTCTTC
CASSEAVTTGEQFF
>-|-|TRBV19|TRBJ1-5
TGTGCCAGTAGTGGTGCTGGGTCGAGCAATCAGCCCCAGCATTTT
CASSGAGSSNQPQHF
>once|TRBD2|TRBV27|TRBJ2-5
TGTGCCAGCAGTATCCAACTAGCGGGGACTCAAGAGACCCAGTACTTC
CASSIQLAGTQETQYF
>few|-|TRBV14|TRBJ1-1
TGTGCCAGCAGCCAAGAGATCCGGCCCCATGAAGCTTTCTTT
CASSQEIRPHEAFF
>-|-|TRBV7-7|TRBJ2-2
TGTGCCAGCAGCTTAAGTGCCGCGAACACCGGGGAGCTGTTTTTT
CASSLSAANTGELFF
>-|-|TRBV7-8|TRBJ1-5
TGTGCCAGCAGTTATATTATTGGGGGTCGGAATCAGCCCCAGCATTTT
CASSYIIGGRNQPQHF
>-|-|TRBV18|TRBJ2-3
TGTGCCAGCTCACCAAATCTGGACTTCACAGATACGCAGTATTTT
CASSPNLDFTDTQYF
>-|TRBD1|TRBV29-1|TRBJ1-1
TGCAGCGTTAACAGGGGGGACACTGAAGCTTTCTTT
CSVNRGDTEAFF
>-|-|TRBV20-1|TRBJ1-2
TGCAGTGCTAGTGGTAACTATGGCTACACCTTC
CSASGNYGYTF
>-|-|TRBV10-3|TRBJ1-1
TGTGCCTCCCGTAGAGGAGGGGAGGGGGAAGCTTTCTTT
CASRRGGEGEAFF
>-|-|TRBV18|TRBJ1-1
TGTGCCAGCTCACCGAACACTGAAGCTTTCTTT
CASSPNTEAFF
>-|-|TRBV6-5|TRBJ1-3
TGTGCCAGCAGGAATGAAAACACCATATATTTT
CASRNENTIYF
>-|-|TRBV10-3|TRBJ1-3
TGTGCCATCAGTGAGTCCCAGGGAAGCTCTGGAAACACCATATATTTT
CAISESQGSSGNTIYF
>-|-|TRBV15|TRBJ2-7
TGTGCCACCAGCAGGGCCAGGGGGGGTGGTGGAGAGCAGTACTTC
CATSRARGGGGEQYF
>-|TRBD1|TRBV10-3|TRBJ2-3
TGTGCCACCCTCCCCGGACAGGGGGCGAATACGCAGTATTTT
CATLPGQGANTQYF
>-|-|TRBV19|TRBJ2-2
TGTGCCAGTAGTGTAGCCACAGGGATTTTGGCCGGGGAGCTGTTTTTT
CASSVATGILAGELFF
>-|-|TRBV3-1/TRBV3-2|TRBJ1-1
TGTGCCAGCAGCCGCGAGCGGGGAAGGACTGAAGCTTTCTTT
CASSRERGRTEAFF
>-|-|TRBV19|TRBJ2-3
TGTGCCAGTAGTCCCGAGGGTGGAGCTAGCACAGATACGCAGTATTTT
CASSPEGGASTDTQYF
>few|-|TRBV2|TRBJ1-2
TGTGCCAGCAGTGCCTCCAGGGGCTATGGCTACACCTTC
CASSASRGYGYTF
>-|-|TRBV6-6|TRBJ1-2
TGTGCCAGCAGTTCCCCAGGCCTCTATGGCTACACCTTC
CASSSPGLYGYTF
>-|-|TRBV6-2/TRBV6-3|TRBJ2-7
TGTGCCAGCAGTTACGGCAACAAAAACGAGCAGTACTTC
CASSYGNKNEQYF
>-|-|TRBV5-1|TRBJ1-2
TGCGCCAGCAGCGCGAGAACCCCAGGGAGAACTAACTATGGCTACACCTTC
CASSARTPGRTNYGYTF
>-|-|TRBV19|TRBJ1-4
TGTGCCAGTAGTATATATTTGGCATCTTACGGTGAAAAACTGTTTTTT
CASSIYLASYGEKLFF
>few|-|TRBV6-2/TRBV6-3|TRBJ2-1
TGTGCCAGCAGTTACAACAATGAGCAGTTCTTC
CASSYNNEQFF
>-|TRBD2|TRBV5-1|TRBJ2-7
TGCGCCAGCAGCCGCGGGGGGTTCTTTTACGAGCAGTACTTC
CASSRGGFFYEQYF
>-|-|TRBV29-1|TRBJ2-5
TGCAGCGTTGGGCCACAGGGCGGAGAGACCCAGTACTTC
CSVGPQGGETQYF
>-|-|TRBV6-5|TRBJ1-4
TGTGCCAGCAGTTTCGGGGGGAATGAAAAACTGTTTTTT
CASSFGGNEKLFF
>-|-|TRBV7-2|TRBJ1-4
TGTGCCAGCAGCTTAGTCTCAGGGGTCGAAAAACTGTTTTTT
CASSLVSGVEKLFF
>few|-|TRBV19|TRBJ1-3
TGTGCCAGTACCAGTAGTCTCGACAGCGGAAACACCATATATTTT
CASTSSLDSGNTIYF
>-|-|TRBV30|TRBJ1-2
TGTGCCGGAACCCGACAGCCGGGCTACACCTTC
CAGTRQPGYTF
>-|-|TRBV4-1|TRBJ1-6
TGCGCCAGCAGCCAAGAGCCAGGCGTTAATTCACCCCTCCACTTT
CASSQEPGVNSPLHF
>-|-|TRBV24-1|TRBJ2-1
TGTGCCACCAGTGATTTGCAGGGCGATGAGCAGTTCTTC
CATSDLQGDEQFF
>-|-|TRBV5-1|TRBJ1-4
TGCGCCAGCAGCACTACTGCAACTAATGAAAAACTGTTTTTT
CASSTTATNEKLFF
>-|-|TRBV25-1|TRBJ2-3
TGTGCCAGCAGAATAGCTAGCACAGATACGCAGTATTTT
CASRIASTDTQYF
>-|-|TRBV27|TRBJ2-3
TGTGCCAGCAGTTTCTATAAGGGCACAGATACGCAGTATTTT
CASSFYKGTDTQYF
>-|-|TRBV15|TRBJ1-5
TGTGCCACCAGCAGAGGCGAGGGGAGGGGGCCCCAGCATTTT
CATSRGEGRGPQHF
>-|-|TRBV30|TRBJ1-2
TGTGCCTGGAGTGTACGTGCAGGGCTCGGCACCTTC
CAWSVRAGLGTF
>-|TRBD1|TRBV2|TRBJ1-1
TGTGCCGGCGGACAGGGGGCGAAAATGAACACTGAAGCTTTCTTT
CAGGQGAKMNTEAFF
>-|-|TRBV30|TRBJ2-7
TGTGCCAGCCGACATTCGGGTGACTACGAGCAGTACTTC
CASRHSGDYEQYF